This is a list of T cell receptor beta chains from one sample in a study of OX40 agonist ivuxolimab in advanced cancers. Assay used: immunoSEQ multiplex PCR; TCRdb lists only in-frame clones, some missing. The sample holds fewer than 100,000 clones; roughly four fifths are singletons and the top ten take roughly 1.5%. The starting material was CD4+ or CD8+ T cells sorted from blood, obtained in a trial of the OX40 agonist ivuxolimab. These receptors were collected from an adult with an advanced solid tumor such as melanoma, head and neck, liver or kidney cancer. Both conserved end residues are part of each CDR3. The D gene is left open where the match is weak. Clone size appears in some rows only: once, few, many, or a class for an expanded clone.

TRBJ2-5 . TRBD2 TRBV5-1 TGCGCCAGCAGGGTATCCGGGACTAGCAAAGAGACCCAGTACTTC CASRVSGTSKETQYF
TRBJ2-1 . . TRBV18 TGTGCCAGCTCACCACCGCCGACAGCCTACAATGAGCAGTTCTTC CASSPPPTAYNEQFF
TRBJ2-2 . TRBD1 TRBV5-4 TGTGCCAGCAGCTTACCTCCGGGACAGGGAAACACCGGGGAGCTGTTTTTT CASSLPPGQGNTGELFF
TRBJ2-2 . . TRBV11-3 TGTGCCAGCAGCGAAACTGAGTACACCGGGGAGCTGTTTTTT CASSETEYTGELFF
TRBJ2-5 . . TRBV7-2 TGTGCCAGCAGCTTAGGGGCAGCACAAGAGACCCAGTACTTC CASSLGAAQETQYF
TRBJ2-7 . TRBD1 TRBV29-1 TGCAGCGTCCGGCAGGGGGCTAGGGAGCAGTACTTC CSVRQGAREQYF
TRBJ2-6 once . TRBV5-8 TGTGCCAGCGGGACGAGACCTGGGGCCAACGTCCTGACTTTC CASGTRPGANVLTF
TRBJ1-2 . TRBD1 TRBV6-5 TGTGCCAGCACCAGGGGGAGAGGATATGGCTACACCTTC CASTRGRGYGYTF
TRBJ1-5 once TRBD1 TRBV5-1 TGTGCCAGCAGCCGACAGGGGGCAGGTCAGCCCCAGCATTTT CASSRQGAGQPQHF
TRBJ2-6 . . TRBV15 TGTGCCACCAGCACTGGGACATCTGGGGCCAACGTCCTGACTTTC CATSTGTSGANVLTF
TRBJ2-5 . TRBD1 TRBV2 TGTGCCAGCAGGGGGACAGTCTCGGAGACCCAGTACTTC CASRGTVSETQYF
TRBJ2-1 . TRBD2 TRBV7-2 TGTGCCAGCAGCTTACGTGCGGGAGGGTTCAATGAGCAGTTCTTC CASSLRAGGFNEQFF
TRBJ1-3 . . TRBV4-1 TGCGCCAGCAGCCAAGATCGGAACACCATATATTTT CASSQDRNTIYF
TRBJ2-7 . . TRBV4-2 TGTGCCAGCAGCCGGTCCGGGACAAATGACTACGAGCAGTACTTC CASSRSGTNDYEQYF
TRBJ2-3 . . TRBV6-1 TGTGCCAGCAGTGAATCGGCGGTAGGGGTCTTCACAGATACGCAGTATTTT CASSESAVGVFTDTQYF
TRBJ2-6 . TRBD1 TRBV19 TGTGCCAGCAAGGGGGCCGGCTCTGGGGCCAACGTCCTGACTTTC CASKGAGSGANVLTF
TRBJ1-1 . . TRBV29-1 TGCAGCGTCGGTCGACAGGCCGAAGCTTTCTTT CSVGRQAEAFF
TRBJ2-2 . . TRBV9 TGTGCCAGCAGCGTCTTGTCCAACCCGGCTGGCACCGGGGAGCTGTTTTTT CASSVLSNPAGTGELFF
TRBJ2-7 . TRBD2 TRBV4-2 TGTGCCAGCAGCCAATTAAGCGGGGTCCGCGGCGAGCAGTACTTC CASSQLSGVRGEQYF
TRBJ2-2 . TRBD1 TRBV5-1 TGCGCCAGCAGCTCGCCGAGCCGAACAGGGGGCGTAACCGGGGAGCTGTTTTTT CASSSPSRTGGVTGELFF
TRBJ1-2 few . TRBV29-1 TGCAGCGTTTTAGACGGGCTACGGGGCTACACCTTC CSVLDGLRGYTF
TRBJ1-1 . . TRBV18 TGTGCCAGCTCACAACACACGAACACTGAAGCTTTCTTT CASSQHTNTEAFF
TRBJ2-2 . . TRBV18 TGTGCCAGCTCCCCCAACCAGCAGACCGGGGAGCTGTTTTTT CASSPNQQTGELFF
TRBJ1-5 . TRBD1 TRBV5-6 TGTGCCAGCAGCCGACAGGGGGCAGGTCAGCCCCAGCATTTT CASSRQGAGQPQHF
TRBJ2-5 . . TRBV7-3 TGTGCCAGCAGCTACGGGTCCCAAGAGACCCAGTACTTC CASSYGSQETQYF
TRBJ1-5 . . TRBV30 TGTGCGGGACGACAGTCGGCGGGCCAGCCCCAGCATTTT CAGRQSAGQPQHF
TRBJ1-2 few . TRBV28 TGTGCCAGCTCCCGGGCAGTCAGTTATGGCTACACCTTC CASSRAVSYGYTF
TRBJ2-3 . TRBD2 TRBV7-2 TGTGCCAGCAGCTTAGGGGCGGGAGGGAACACAGATACGCAGTATTTT CASSLGAGGNTDTQYF
TRBJ1-5 . . TRBV6-1 TGTGCCAGCATTGAGGGGGGAGGAGGGCAGCCCCAGCATTTT CASIEGGGGQPQHF
TRBJ2-2 . TRBD2 TRBV7-6 TGTGCCAGCAGCCGTTCGACTAGCGGGATAATCGGGGAGCTGTTTTTT CASSRSTSGIIGELFF
TRBJ1-2 . . TRBV5-1 TGCGCCAGCAGCTTGTTGTCTCTAAGGGGAGGGGACTATGGCTACACCTTC CASSLLSLRGGDYGYTF